Below are 14 T cell receptor beta chains sequenced from a single sample in a study of response to subunit inactivated influenza vaccine. TCRdb re-called the RT-PCR reads with MiXCR, one entry per CDR3 protein. Among fewer than 800,000 distinct CDR3 sequences listed, less than 20% were seen once. The starting material was PBMCs from blood, obtained 11 to 12 days after vaccination. All receptors come from a man aged 45-60 years who received an inactivated influenza vaccine.

This clonotype was seen more than once but under ten times. The chain recombines TRBV18 with TRBJ1-2, with a weak D call TRBD1 (5 bases). The CDR3 covers 14 residues. Trimming stripped 2 bases from V and 0 bases from J, with 7 bases between. The germline V gene has CDR1 KGHSH and CDR2 LQKENI. The CDR3 DNA is TGTGCCAGCTCACCAAAACAGGCTAACTATGGCTACACCTTC. Amino acids: CASSPKQANYGYTF.

This clonotype was counted at least ten times. The rearrangement uses TRBV4-1 and TRBJ2-3; TRBD2 is a possible D gene (5 bases). V lost 5 bases, J lost 0 bases, and 24 bases lay in between. Germline V CDR1 and CDR2: MGHRA, YSYEKL. This CDR3 is 19 amino acids long. CDR3 sequence: CASSFQSRRGGSSTDTQYF. The CDR3 bases are TGCGCCAGCAGCTTCCAATCCCGAAGAGGCGGGTCTAGCACAGATACGCAGTATTTT.

The gene calls are TRBV24-1 and TRBJ2-3, with D perhaps TRBD1 (5 bases). CDR1 is KGHDR and CDR2 is SFDVKD in the germline V gene. V gave up 2 bases and J gave up 0 bases, with 5 bases separating them. The CDR3 sequence is 14 residues long. The CDR3 is CATSDYRSTDTQYF. The CDR3 DNA is TGTGCCACCAGTGATTACAGGAGCACAGATACGCAGTATTTT.

This clonotype was found many times. The chain links TRBV28 to TRBJ2-4; TRBD2 might be the D (6 bases). This CDR3 is 15 amino acids long. With 4 bases removed from V and 1 base from J, the gap between germline ends came to 11 bases. CDR1 and CDR2 (germline): MDHEN, SYDVKM. The CDR3 nucleotides are TGTGCCAGCAGTTCGGCCAGCGGGGCCAAAAACATTCAGTACTTC. This translates into CASSSASGAKNIQYF.

This clonotype was seen more than once but under ten times. The V call is TRBV7-2, the J call TRBJ2-3, with 8 bases identical to TRBD2. The CDR3 is 12 amino acids. The J segment lost 10 bases and the V segment lost 3 bases, leaving 3 bases of the junction unmatched. Germline CDR1 reads SGHTA; CDR2 reads FQGNSA. CDR3 residues: CASSLRTSSQYF. As DNA, the CDR3 is TGTGCCAGCAGCTTGAGGACTAGCTCGCAGTATTTT.

The sample holds a few counts of this clonotype. The chain employs TRBV4-3 and TRBJ2-2; D unresolved. Trimming cost V 3 bases and J 3 bases, with 14 bases left between them. Germline V gene lookup returns CDR1 LGHNA and CDR2 YSLEER. This CDR3 is built from 16 residues. CDR3 amino acids: CASSHDDNRDTGELFF. The CDR3 DNA sequence: TGCGCCAGCAGCCATGATGACAACAGAGACACCGGGGAGCTGTTTTTT.

This clonotype was detected a few times. This sequence joins TRBV5-6 and TRBJ2-3; TRBD1 matches 12 bases. From germline, CDR1 is SGHDT and CDR2 YYEEEE. The ends lost 4 bases at V and 2 bases at J; junction bases unmatched: 2. The CDR3 consists of 15 residues. CDR3 sequence (DNA): TGTGCCAGCAGCCGGGACAGGGGGCCCACAGATACGCAGTATTTT. It encodes CASSRDRGPTDTQYF.

In its sample, this clonotype was seen a few times. The rearrangement joins TRBV6-2 or TRBV6-3 to TRBJ2-5, with TRBD1 matching 7 bases. CDR3 length equals 12 residues. V gave up 6 bases and J gave up 14 bases; unmatched junction bases: 12. Germline V lookup: CDR1 MNHEY, CDR2 SVGEGT. CDR3 nucleotide sequence: TGTGCCAGCAGCCCAGACGACAGGGCAGGTTACTTC. Protein sequence: CASSPDDRAGYF.

The chain combines TRBV4-1 with TRBJ2-7; D gene ambiguous. Germline V gives CDR1 MGHRA, CDR2 YSYEKL. The CDR3 has 13 residues. Trimming stripped 2 bases from V and 3 bases from J, with 8 bases between. Here the CDR3 DNA reads TGCGCCAGCAGCCAATTCAGGAACTACGAGCAGTACTTC. This encodes CASSQFRNYEQYF.

This clonotype occurred a few times. The CDR3 region is CAISDGNSNQPQHF. In DNA, the CDR3 is TGTGCCATCAGTGACGGCAATAGCAATCAGCCCCAGCATTTT. The rearrangement joins TRBV10-3 to TRBJ1-5; D remains ambiguous. The CDR3 covers 14 residues. CDR1 is ENHRY, CDR2 SYGVKD, per germline. The V and J ends lost 3 bases and 0 bases respectively, with 6 bases between them.

This chain joins TRBV24-1 and TRBJ1-4; D remains unclear. Trimming took 5 bases from V and 8 from J, leaving 17 bases between them. The germline gives CDR1 KGHDR, CDR2 SFDVKD. The CDR3 totals 15 residues. The CDR3 here is CATSAPGSSGEKLFF. DNA of the CDR3: TGTGCCACCAGTGCTCCAGGATCCTCGGGAGAAAAACTGTTTTTT.

The V call is TRBV3-1, the J call TRBJ2-3; a possible D gene is TRBD1 (5 bases). CDR1 is LGHDT and CDR2 is YNNKEL in the germline V gene (reference sequence). CDR3 size: 15 residues. The V end was cut by 10 bases, the J end by 0 bases, with 17 bases between. The CDR3, as DNA: TGTGCCACCGGAGCAGGGCACAGGAGCACAGATACGCAGTATTTT. Protein product: CATGAGHRSTDTQYF.

The V and J genes are TRBV7-8 and TRBJ2-1; 11 bases match TRBD1. V trimming: 3 bases; J trimming: 6 bases; junction bases outside the gene matches: 7. Per germline, CDR1 SGHVS and CDR2 FQNEAQ. The CDR3 length is 16 residues. The CDR3 loop reads CASSFQPGQGGNEQFF. The CDR3 DNA is TGTGCCAGCAGCTTCCAACCGGGACAGGGGGGCAATGAGCAGTTCTTC. The full variable domain, completed using reference TRBV7-8 and TRBJ2-1, is GAGVSQSPRYKVAKRGQDVALRCDPISGHVSLFWYQQALGQGPEFLTYFQNEAQLDKSGLPSDRFFAERPEGSVSTLKIQRTQQEDSAVYLCASSFQPGQGGNEQFFGPGTRLTVL.

V and J are TRBV9 and TRBJ2-5; 8 bases line up with TRBD2. Germline lookup yields CDR1 SGDLS and CDR2 YYNGEE. There are 15 residues in the CDR3. Trimming took 4 bases from V and 4 from J; bases not matched to a gene: 9. The CDR3 spells CASSSLGAGGETQYF. CDR3 nucleotide sequence: TGTGCCAGCAGCTCCCTCGGGGCGGGAGGAGAGACCCAGTACTTC. Based on the CDR3 plus reference TRBV9 and TRBJ2-5, the full variable domain is DSGVTQTPKHLITATGQRVTLRCSPRSGDLSVYWYQQSLDQGLQFLIQYYNGEERAKGNILERFSAQQFPDLHSELNLSSLELGDSALYFCASSSLGAGGETQYFGPGTRLLVL.